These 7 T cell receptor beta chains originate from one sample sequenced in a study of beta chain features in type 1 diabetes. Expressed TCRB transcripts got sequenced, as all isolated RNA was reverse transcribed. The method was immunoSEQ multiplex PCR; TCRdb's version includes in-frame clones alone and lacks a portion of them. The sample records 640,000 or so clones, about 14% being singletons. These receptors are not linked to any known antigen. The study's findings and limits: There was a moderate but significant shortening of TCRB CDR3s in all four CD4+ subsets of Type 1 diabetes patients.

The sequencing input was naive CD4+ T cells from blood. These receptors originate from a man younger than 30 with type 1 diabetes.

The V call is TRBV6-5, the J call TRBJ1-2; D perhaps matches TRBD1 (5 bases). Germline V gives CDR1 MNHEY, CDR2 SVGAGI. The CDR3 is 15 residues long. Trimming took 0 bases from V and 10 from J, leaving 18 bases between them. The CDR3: CASSYSTAGDFDYTF. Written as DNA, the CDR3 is TGTGCCAGCAGTTACTCCACAGCGGGGGATTTCGACTACACCTTC.

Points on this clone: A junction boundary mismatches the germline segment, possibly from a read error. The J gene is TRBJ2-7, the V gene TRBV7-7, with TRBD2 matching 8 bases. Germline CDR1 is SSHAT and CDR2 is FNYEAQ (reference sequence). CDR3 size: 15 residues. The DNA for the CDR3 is TGTGCTAGCAGCCTCGGGACTAGTTCGGTTTACGAGCAGTACTTC. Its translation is CASSLGTSSVYEQYF.

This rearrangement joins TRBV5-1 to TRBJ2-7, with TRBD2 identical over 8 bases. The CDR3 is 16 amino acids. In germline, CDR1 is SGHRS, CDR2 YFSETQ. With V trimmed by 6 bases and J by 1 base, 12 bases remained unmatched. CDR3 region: CASNPVGGTRSYEQYF. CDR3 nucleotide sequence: TGCGCCAGCAATCCTGTGGGTGGGACTAGGTCCTACGAGCAGTACTTC.

The CDR3 spells CASRETGLPYEQYF. CDR3 nucleotides: TGTGCCAGCAGGGAGACAGGGCTTCCCTACGAGCAGTACTTC. This chain joins TRBV11-1 and TRBJ2-7; 7 bases map to TRBD1. Germline V gene sequence: CDR1 SGHAT, CDR2 FQDESV (reference sequence). There are 14 residues in the CDR3. Unmatched junction bases numbered 7, after V lost 6 bases and J lost 2 bases.

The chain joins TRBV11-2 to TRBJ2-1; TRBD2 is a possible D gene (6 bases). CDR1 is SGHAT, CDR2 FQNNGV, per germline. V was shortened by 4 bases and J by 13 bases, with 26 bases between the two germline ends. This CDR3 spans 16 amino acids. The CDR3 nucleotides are TGTGCCAGCAGCTCCCCCCGCGGGACCCCAAGACGGGGACAGTTCTTC. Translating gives CASSSPRGTPRRGQFF.

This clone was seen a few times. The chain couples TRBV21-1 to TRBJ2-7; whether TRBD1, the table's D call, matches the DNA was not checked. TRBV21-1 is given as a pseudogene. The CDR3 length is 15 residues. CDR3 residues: CASSKKRQGLHEQYF. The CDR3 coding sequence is TGTGCCAGCAGCAAGAAGAGACAGGGTCTTCACGAGCAGTACTTC.

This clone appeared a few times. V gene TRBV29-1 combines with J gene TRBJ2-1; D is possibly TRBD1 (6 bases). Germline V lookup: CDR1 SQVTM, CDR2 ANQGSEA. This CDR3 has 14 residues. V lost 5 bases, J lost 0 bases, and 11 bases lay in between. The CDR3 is CSVSQGSSYNEQFF. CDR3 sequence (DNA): TGCAGCGTTTCACAGGGAAGCTCCTACAATGAGCAGTTCTTC.